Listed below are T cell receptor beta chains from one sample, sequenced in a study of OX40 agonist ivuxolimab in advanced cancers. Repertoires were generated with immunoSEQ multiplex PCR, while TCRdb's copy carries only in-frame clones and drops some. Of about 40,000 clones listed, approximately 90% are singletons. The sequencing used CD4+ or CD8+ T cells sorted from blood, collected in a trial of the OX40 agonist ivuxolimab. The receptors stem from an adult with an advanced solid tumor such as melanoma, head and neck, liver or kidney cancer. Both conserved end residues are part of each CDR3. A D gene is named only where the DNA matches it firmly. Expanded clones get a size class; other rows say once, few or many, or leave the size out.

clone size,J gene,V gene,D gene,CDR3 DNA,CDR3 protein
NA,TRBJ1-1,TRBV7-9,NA,TGTGCCAGCAGCTGGGATTTCGAAGGCACTGAAGCTTTCTTT,CASSWDFEGTEAFF
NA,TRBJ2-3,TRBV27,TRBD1,TGTGCCAGCAGTTTATCGACAGGGATTAGCACAGATACGCAGTATTTT,CASSLSTGISTDTQYF
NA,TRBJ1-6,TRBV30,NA,TGTGCCTGGAGTGTAGAGAGGAAAAATAATTCACCCCTCCACTTT,CAWSVERKNNSPLHF
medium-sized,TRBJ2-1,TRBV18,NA,TGTGCCAGCTCACCCCTTGGGGTGGATGAGCAGTTCTTC,CASSPLGVDEQFF
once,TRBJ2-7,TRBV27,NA,TGTGCCAGCAGTTTCGTCTGGGACCGCTCCTACGAGCAGTACTTC,CASSFVWDRSYEQYF
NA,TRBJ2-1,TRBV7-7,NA,TGTGCTAGCAGCTTAGGGGGGCGACAGTCGGATGAGCAGTTCTTC,CASSLGGRQSDEQFF
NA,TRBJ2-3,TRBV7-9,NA,TGTGCCAGCAGCCCTAAGGTCCCGGCAATCACAGATACGCAGTATTTT,CASSPKVPAITDTQYF
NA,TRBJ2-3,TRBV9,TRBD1,TGTGCCAGCAGCGTACAACAGGGGGGCCTCACAGATACGCAGTATTTT,CASSVQQGGLTDTQYF
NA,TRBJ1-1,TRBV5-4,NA,TGTGCCAGCATAAGGGGGGGAGACACTGAAGCTTTCTTT,CASIRGGDTEAFF
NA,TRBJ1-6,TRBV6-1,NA,TGTGCCAGCAGACCCGGGCAAGCCGCGGCACCCCTCCACTTT,CASRPGQAAAPLHF
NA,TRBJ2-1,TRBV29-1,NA,TGCAGCGTTGAAACTAGTGAGCAGTTCTTC,CSVETSEQFF
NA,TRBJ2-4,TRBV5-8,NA,TGTGCCAGCAGCTGGGGGTTCAAAAACATTCAGTACTTC,CASSWGFKNIQYF
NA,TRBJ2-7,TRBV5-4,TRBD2,TGTGCCAGCAGCTTCTCGGGGGGGGACTACGAGCAGTACTTC,CASSFSGGDYEQYF
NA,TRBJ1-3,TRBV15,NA,TGTGCCACCAGCAGAGAGCTCGGAACCTCTGGAAACACCATATATTTT,CATSRELGTSGNTIYF
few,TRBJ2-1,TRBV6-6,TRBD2,TGTGCCAGCACCCCCGGGGGGGAGAGCAATGAGCAGTTCTTC,CASTPGGESNEQFF
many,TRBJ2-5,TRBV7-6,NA,TGTGCCAGCAGCGTAGGGTTGGAGACCCAGTACTTC,CASSVGLETQYF
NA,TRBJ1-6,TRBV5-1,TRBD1,TGCGCCAGCAGCTCGGACAGGTTCTCACCCCTCCACTTT,CASSSDRFSPLHF
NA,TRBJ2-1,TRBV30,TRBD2,TGTGCCTGCTCTAGCGGGAGGGCGAGGAATGAGCAGTTCTTC,CACSSGRARNEQFF
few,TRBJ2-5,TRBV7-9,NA,TGTGCCAGCAGCTTCGGTATTATGGCAGAGACCCAGTACTTC,CASSFGIMAETQYF
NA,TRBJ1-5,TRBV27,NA,TGTGCCAGCAGTTTCCACAGGCAGCCCCAGCATTTT,CASSFHRQPQHF
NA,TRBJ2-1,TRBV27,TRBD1,TGTGCCAGCAGTTTGGGCAGGGGGCTTAATGAGCAGTTCTTC,CASSLGRGLNEQFF
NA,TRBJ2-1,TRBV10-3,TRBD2,TGTGCCATCAGTGAGTCGAATAGCGGGAGAGATGATGAGCAGTTCTTC,CAISESNSGRDDEQFF
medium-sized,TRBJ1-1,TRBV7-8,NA,TGTGCCAGCAGCTTGGACATCACCTACACTGAAGCTTTCTTT,CASSLDITYTEAFF
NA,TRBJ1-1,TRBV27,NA,TGTGCCAGCAGTCCACACCCGGACGGACACACTGAAGCTTTCTTT,CASSPHPDGHTEAFF
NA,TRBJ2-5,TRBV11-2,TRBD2,TGTGCCAGCAGCTTAGCCGGGGGGAGTTTAGAGACCCAGTACTTC,CASSLAGGSLETQYF
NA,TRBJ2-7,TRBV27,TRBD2,TGTGCCAGCAGTTTATCTGGGACTACTTTCCTCTACGAGCAGTACTTC,CASSLSGTTFLYEQYF
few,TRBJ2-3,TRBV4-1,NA,TGCGCCAGCAGCCAAGAACTCATCCCCGGGGATACGCAGTATTTT,CASSQELIPGDTQYF
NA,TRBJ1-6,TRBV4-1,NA,TGCGCCAGCAGCCAAGACCCGGGCGGGTGGGCACCCCTCCACTTT,CASSQDPGGWAPLHF
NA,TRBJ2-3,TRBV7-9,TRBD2,TGTGCCAGCAGCTCGGCGGGGGGGACAGATACGCAGTATTTT,CASSSAGGTDTQYF
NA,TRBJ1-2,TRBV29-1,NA,TGCAGCGTTGAAGAGGGTAGCTATGGCTACACCTTC,CSVEEGSYGYTF
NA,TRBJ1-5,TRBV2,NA,TGTGCCAGCAGTCCCAGGGAGCAGCCCCAGCATTTT,CASSPREQPQHF
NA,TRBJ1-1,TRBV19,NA,TGTGCCAGTCAGCATATTTGGGGGCCCACTGAAGCTTTCTTT,CASQHIWGPTEAFF
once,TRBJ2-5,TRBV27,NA,TGTGCCAGCAGTTTAGGCGGATCCCTTCGGGAGACCCAGTACTTC,CASSLGGSLRETQYF
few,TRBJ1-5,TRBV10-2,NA,TGCGCCAGCAGTGAGAACGACAATCAGCCCCAGCATTTT,CASSENDNQPQHF
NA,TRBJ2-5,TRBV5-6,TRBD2,TGTGCCAGCAGCTTGGGGGTAGCGGGGGCCGGGGAGACCCAGTACTTC,CASSLGVAGAGETQYF
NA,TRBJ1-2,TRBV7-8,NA,TGTGCCAGCAGCTCTGGGGGCTTACCCTATGGCTACACCTTC,CASSSGGLPYGYTF
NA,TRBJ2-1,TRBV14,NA,TGTGCCAGCAGCCAAGAACTAGGTAGGGGTGAGCAGTTCTTC,CASSQELGRGEQFF
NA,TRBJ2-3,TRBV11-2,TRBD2,TGTGCCAGCAGCTTAGAAAGGGGACTAGGGGGAGGCGGCACAGATACGCAGTATTTT,CASSLERGLGGGGTDTQYF
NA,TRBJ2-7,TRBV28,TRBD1,TGTGCCAGCAGGGTGGTGGGGACAGGGGTTTACGAGCAGTACTTC,CASRVVGTGVYEQYF
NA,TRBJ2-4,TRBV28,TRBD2,TGTGCCAGCAGCTTAGGACTAGCGGTAACTTTAGCCAAAAACATTCAGTACTTC,CASSLGLAVTLAKNIQYF
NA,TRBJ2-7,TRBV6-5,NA,TGTGCCAGCAGTTACCCAGGTACCCCCTACGAGCAGTACTTC,CASSYPGTPYEQYF